These T cell receptor beta chains were read from a single sample in a study of cytomegalovirus exposure and HLA in healthy donors. Sequenced by immunoSEQ multiplex PCR; TCRdb stores in-frame clones only, minus some. Altogether roughly 140,000 clones are present, 82% being singletons, with the ten largest covering about 6.1%. The sequencing sample was made of PBMCs. Receptors originate from a woman in her 50s in good health and CMV-seropositive. Both conserved end residues are part of each CDR3. The D gene is left open where the match is weak. The size of a clone is reported for some rows only, either as once, few or many, or as a class for expanded clones.

>TRBV2|-|TRBD2|16|TRBJ2-2
TGTGCCAGCAGCGATACTAGCGGGGGCAACACCGGGGAGCTGTTTTTT
CASSDTSGGNTGELFF
>TRBV5-1|once|-|15|TRBJ1-3
TGCGCCAGCAGCGAGTTGACAGGCTCTGGAAACACCATATATTTT
CASSELTGSGNTIYF
>TRBV5-1|few|-|15|TRBJ1-5
TGCGCCAGCAGCTTGGGCGGGGGGAGCAATCAGCCCCAGCATTTT
CASSLGGGSNQPQHF
>TRBV7-9|few|-|15|TRBJ1-1
TGTGCCAGCAGCTTAATCGGCAGGATGAACACTGAAGCTTTCTTT
CASSLIGRMNTEAFF
>TRBV7-9|-|TRBD1|15|TRBJ2-2
TGTGCCAGCAGCCACGACAGGGTAAACACCGGGGAGCTGTTTTTT
CASSHDRVNTGELFF
>TRBV6-5|-|-|15|TRBJ1-3
TGTGCCAGCAGTTACTCTGGGACACTAGGAAACACCATATATTTT
CASSYSGTLGNTIYF
>TRBV5-6|-|-|13|TRBJ1-2
TGTGCCAGCAGCCCAGACACGAAGAGTGGCTACACCTTC
CASSPDTKSGYTF
>TRBV5-1|few|-|15|TRBJ2-7
TGCGCCAGCAGCGGATTGGGGGCCGGAGGAAACGAGCAGTACTTC
CASSGLGAGGNEQYF
>TRBV9|-|-|18|TRBJ2-1
TGTGCCAGCAGCGTCGCCCTGACACAGGGAACCTCCTACAATGAGCAGTTCTTC
CASSVALTQGTSYNEQFF
>TRBV7-2|-|TRBD1|13|TRBJ2-1
TGTGCCAGCAGCCCTAATGGACAGGGAGAAGTGTTCTTC
CASSPNGQGEVFF
>TRBV6-6|-|-|15|TRBJ1-1
TGTGCCAGCAGTCCCCTGGGTAGCGGGAACACTGAAGCTTTCTTT
CASSPLGSGNTEAFF
>TRBV18|few|-|14|TRBJ1-1
TGTGCCAGCTCACCCAAGGACAAGAACACTGAAGCTTTCTTT
CASSPKDKNTEAFF
>TRBV11-2|-|-|18|TRBJ2-3
TGTGCCAGCAGCTCTATCGACTACAGGGCTGGTTACACAGATACGCAGTATTTT
CASSSIDYRAGYTDTQYF
>TRBV29-1|few|-|13|TRBJ1-3
TGCAGCGTTGTGACAGACATCAGAAACACCATATATTTT
CSVVTDIRNTIYF
>TRBV7-9|-|-|13|TRBJ2-7
TGTGCCAGCAGCCTACAGAGCTCCTACGAGCAGTACTTC
CASSLQSSYEQYF
>TRBV14|-|-|13|TRBJ1-2
TGTGCCAGCAGCCAAGGATCTAGGGGCGGCTACACCTTC
CASSQGSRGGYTF
>TRBV10-2|-|-|13|TRBJ1-1
TGCGCCAGCAGTGAACGTAAGGGGACTGAAGCTTTCTTT
CASSERKGTEAFF
>TRBV7-9|-|-|12|TRBJ2-7
TGTTCCAGCAGCTTAGAGGGGTACGAGCAGTACTTC
CSSSLEGYEQYF
>TRBV27|-|-|14|TRBJ1-5
TGTGCCAGCAGACGCGGACAGCACAATCAGCCCCAGCATTTT
CASRRGQHNQPQHF
>TRBV30|-|-|14|TRBJ1-2
TGTGCCTGGAGAGAGACAGGTACTAACTATGGCTACACCTTC
CAWRETGTNYGYTF
>TRBV10-3|-|-|15|TRBJ1-1
TGTGCCATCAGTGGTTGGTCTACAGGGCACACTGAAGCTTTCTTT
CAISGWSTGHTEAFF
>TRBV4-1|-|-|15|TRBJ2-3
TGCGCCAGCAGCCAAGGTCTTGTTAGCACAGATACGCAGTATTTT
CASSQGLVSTDTQYF
>TRBV20-1|-|-|11|TRBJ1-1
TGCTCCCTGGAGGCGGGAGCTGAAGCTTTCTTT
CSLEAGAEAFF
>TRBV30|-|TRBD2|14|TRBJ2-1
TGTGCCTGGACTAGCGGGGGCCTCTACAATGAGCAGTTCTTC
CAWTSGGLYNEQFF
>TRBV11-2|-|-|14|TRBJ1-1
TGTGCCAGCAGCGGACGACAGCGGAACACTGAAGCTTTCTTT
CASSGRQRNTEAFF
>TRBV10-3|-|-|15|TRBJ1-2
TGTGCCATCAGTGAGTCGACACAGGGTGTATATGGCTACACCTTC
CAISESTQGVYGYTF
>TRBV7-2|-|TRBD1|17|TRBJ1-1
TGTGCCAGCAGCCCCCTGGTCCGGGACAGGGGCCGAAGTGAAGCTTTCTTT
CASSPLVRDRGRSEAFF
>TRBV19|-|TRBD1|14|TRBJ1-5
TGTGCCAGTAGTTGGACAGGGGCTGATCAGCCCCAGCATTTT
CASSWTGADQPQHF
>TRBV27|-|TRBD1|16|TRBJ2-1
TGTGCCAGCAGCCGTGACAGGGCGAGGAACTACAATGAGCAGTTCTTC
CASSRDRARNYNEQFF
>TRBV5-6|-|-|15|TRBJ1-4
TGTGCCAGCAGCCGACGAGGGTATACTAATGAAAAACTGTTTTTT
CASSRRGYTNEKLFF
>TRBV4-1|-|TRBD2|15|TRBJ2-1
TGCGCCAGCAGCCAAGATCTAGGTGGACTAGTCAGTCCGTTCTTC
CASSQDLGGLVSPFF
>TRBV7-6|-|TRBD1|14|TRBJ2-7
TGTGCCAGCAGCTTGGACAGGGGTCTGGACGAGCAGTACTTC
CASSLDRGLDEQYF
>TRBV7-8|-|-|13|TRBJ2-2
TGTGCCAGCAGCTCAGGGCGGGGCGGGGAGCTGTTTTTT
CASSSGRGGELFF
>TRBV30|-|-|13|TRBJ1-5
TGTGCCTGGAGCGCCGGCGGTACCCAGCCCCAGCATTTT
CAWSAGGTQPQHF
>TRBV19|-|-|12|TRBJ2-1
TGTGCCAGCTCTGGGGCTACTAATGAGCAGTTCTTC
CASSGATNEQFF
>TRBV28|-|TRBD2|18|TRBJ2-1
TGTGCCAGCAGCACGACCAGAAGGGGGCGGGGGGGCGCAAATGAGCAGTTCTTC
CASSTTRRGRGGANEQFF
>TRBV11-2|once|TRBD1|18|TRBJ2-6
TGTGCCAGCAGCTTAATCCGGACAGGGCACTCTGGGGCCAACGTCCTGACTTTC
CASSLIRTGHSGANVLTF
>TRBV6-1|-|TRBD1|14|TRBJ2-7
TGTGCCAGCAGCTATACAGGGGAGTGGAGGGAGCAGTACTTC
CASSYTGEWREQYF
>TRBV7-8|-|-|14|TRBJ1-2
TGTGCCAGCAGCTTAGACAGGGAAGGATTTGGCTACACCTTC
CASSLDREGFGYTF
>TRBV7-9|-|-|14|TRBJ2-7
TGTGCCAGCAGCGCGACTTTCGGGTTGGACGAGCAGTACTTC
CASSATFGLDEQYF
>TRBV9|-|TRBD1|15|TRBJ1-2
TGTGCCAGCAGCACAAGCACAGGGGGAGCCTATGGCTACACCTTC
CASSTSTGGAYGYTF
>TRBV14|once|-|13|TRBJ2-7
TGTGCCAGCAGCCAAGATCGACTTTCAGAGCAGTACTTC
CASSQDRLSEQYF
>TRBV5-6|-|-|13|TRBJ1-6
TGTGCCAGCAGCCAATCAGGGCGTTCACCCCTCCACTTT
CASSQSGRSPLHF
>TRBV29-1|-|TRBD2|15|TRBJ2-3
TGCAGCGCGCCTCACCTAGCGGGGGGGCGGGATACGCAGTATTTT
CSAPHLAGGRDTQYF
>TRBV6-5|-|TRBD1|15|TRBJ1-1
TGTGCCAGCAGTTACTTTGGCAGGGGGCGGACTGAAGCTTTCTTT
CASSYFGRGRTEAFF
>TRBV7-2|-|TRBD2|17|TRBJ2-3
TGTGCCAGCAGCAAGGGGACCCTAGCGGGGGGGCCCGATACGCAGTATTTT
CASSKGTLAGGPDTQYF
>TRBV2|-|-|15|TRBJ1-2
TGTGCCAGCAGACTTGATGGGGGGAGTAACTATGGCTACACCTTC
CASRLDGGSNYGYTF
>TRBV10-3|-|TRBD1|16|TRBJ2-1
TGTGCCATCAGTAAACTCCGGGACAGCAGCTACAATGAGCAGTTCTTC
CAISKLRDSSYNEQFF
>TRBV15|few|-|13|TRBJ1-5
TGTGCCACCAGCAGACAGAGTAGCGAGCCCCAGCATTTT
CATSRQSSEPQHF